The source of this T cell receptor beta chain is a study of identifying expanded T cells in peripheral blood. In its sample, this clone was seen once. What it recognizes is unknown. CDR1 and CDR2 from the germline V gene are SGHRS and YFSETQ. The CDR3 totals 17 residues. Germline trimming cut 2 bases from V and 1 base from J; bases unmatched to any gene: 7. Sequencing was performed with immunoSEQ multiplex PCR; in TCRdb, only in-frame clones are kept and a portion is missing. Seen here are approximately 120,000 clones, about 88% observed once, and the top ten hold about 7.7%. During the collection period, no donor immune events like infections were recorded. Findings and limits, study-wide: About 1.3 clones differed between technical replicates, versus roughly 17 and 20 over time. Clone count variance between roughly 2-week samples rose with total template count.

The receptor's source is a person aged 18 to 70 in good health. The chain recombines TRBV5-1 with TRBJ2-3, with 10 nucleotides matching TRBD1. The sample comprised blood. CDR3 in DNA: TGCGCCAGCAGCTTAGCTGGACAGGGGGTCGGCACAGATACGCAGTATTTT. It encodes CASSLAGQGVGTDTQYF.